One and the same sample provided the 14 T cell receptor beta chains below, sequenced in a study of T cell responses to AZD1222 COVID-19 vaccine. TCRdb's table, derived via immunoSEQ multiplex PCR, lists solely in-frame clones and lacks some. The table lists roughly 180,000 clones, around 88% of them singletons. Here the sequenced sample was peripheral blood, taken on day 0 of AZD1222 vaccination. Receptors originate from an adult in good health.

V usage is TRBV7-3 and J usage is TRBJ1-2; D might be TRBD1 (6 bases). The V gene's germline CDR1 is SGHTA and CDR2 FQGTGA. The CDR3 spans 14 residues. The V end lost 7 bases, the J end lost 0 bases, and 12 bases lay between the germline ends. This CDR3 reads CASTGQFPNYGYTF. CDR3 nucleotides: TGTGCCAGCACCGGACAGTTCCCTAACTATGGCTACACCTTC.

The genes are TRBV28 and TRBJ2-1; tentative D call: TRBD2 (6 bases). This CDR3 region has 16 residues. The germline V gene encodes CDR1 MDHEN and CDR2 SYDVKM. Trimming stripped 3 bases from V and 6 bases from J, with 18 bases between. For the CDR3, the DNA is TGTGCCAGCAGTTTGTTTGGGACGGGAGTGATCAATGAGCAGTTCTTC. Amino acids: CASSLFGTGVINEQFF.

CDR3: CASSPPVRGFGELFF. CDR3 nucleotides: TGCGCCAGCAGCCCCCCTGTTCGGGGGTTCGGGGAGCTGTTTTTT. The genes are TRBV4-1 and TRBJ2-2; D might be TRBD2 (6 bases). Germline CDR1 is MGHRA and CDR2 is YSYEKL. Trimming left V 4 bases short and J 7 bases short, with 16 bases between. The CDR3 length is 15 residues.

This clone came up a few times. The chain links TRBV27 to TRBJ2-3; 13 positions agree with TRBD2. Per germline, CDR1 MNHEY and CDR2 SMNVEV (reference sequence). There are 18 residues in the CDR3. V shed 3 bases and J 2 bases; nucleotides not matched to a gene: 8. The CDR3 nucleotides read TGTGCCAGCAGTTTGCGGGGACTAGCGGGATTGGTCACAGATACGCAGTATTTT. Protein: CASSLRGLAGLVTDTQYF.

V usage is TRBV30 and J usage is TRBJ1-5; TRBD1 might be the D (6 bases). Germline values: CDR1 GTSNPN, CDR2 SVGIG (reference sequence). V was pared by 0 bases and J by 3 bases, with 9 bases between. This CDR3 has 14 residues. The CDR3 DNA reads TGTGCCTGGAGTGTAAGGGGGTACAATCAGCCCCAGCATTTT. This sequence encodes CAWSVRGYNQPQHF.

This chain links TRBV9 with TRBJ2-1; D might be TRBD1 or TRBD2, each matching 6 bases. The CDR3 contains 16 residues. Germline loops: CDR1 SGDLS, CDR2 YYNGEE. The germline V and J ends were trimmed by 0 bases and 5 bases, with 15 bases remaining between them. The CDR3 bases are TGTGCCAGCAGCGTAGGGGGGCGGGAAATCGACAATGAGCAGTTCTTC. Protein sequence: CASSVGGREIDNEQFF.

The chain couples TRBV28 to TRBJ2-6; 7 bases line up with TRBD1. This CDR3 spans 17 amino acids. V gave up 2 bases and J gave up 4 bases; unmatched junction bases: 8. The V gene's germline CDR1 is MDHEN and CDR2 SYDVKM. The CDR3 is CASSLRGRGSGANVLTF. CDR3 in DNA: TGTGCCAGCAGTTTAAGGGGCAGGGGGAGCGGGGCCAACGTCCTGACTTTC.

This chain uses TRBV9 with TRBJ2-2; 11 positions agree with TRBD1. Germline values: CDR1 SGDLS, CDR2 YYNGEE. The CDR3 has 16 amino acids. V shed 4 bases, J shed 5 bases, and the junction held 7 bases outside the gene matches. The CDR3 region has the DNA TGTGCCAGCAGCCCCCCGGGGACAGGGGGGACCGGGGAGCTGTTTTTT. Residues: CASSPPGTGGTGELFF. The full variable domain, its missing parts supplied by reference TRBV9 and TRBJ2-2, is DSGVTQTPKHLITATGQRVTLRCSPRSGDLSVYWYQQSLDQGLQFLIQYYNGEERAKGNILERFSAQQFPDLHSELNLSSLELGDSALYFCASSPPGTGGTGELFFGEGSRLTVL.

The table lists this clone with a count of one. The CDR3 sequence: CAVKRGGYNEQFF. The CDR3 DNA reads TGTGCCGTAAAGAGGGGGGGATACAATGAGCAGTTCTTC. The chain is built from TRBV7-8 and TRBJ2-1; tentatively, D is TRBD2 (7 bases). The CDR3 runs to 13 residues. Germline V gives CDR1 SGHVS, CDR2 FQNEAQ. V lost 11 bases and J lost 4, with 15 bases in between.

The rearrangement links TRBV6-4 to TRBJ1-2; TRBD1 is a possible D gene (5 bases). The CDR3 totals 13 residues. CDR1 and CDR2 (germline): MRHNA, SNTAGT. With 3 bases removed from V and 8 bases from J, the gap between germline ends came to 13 bases. In DNA, the CDR3 is TGTGCCAGCAGTGAGGACACCCGGACGGGCTACACCTTC. It yields the protein CASSEDTRTGYTF.

The chain joins TRBV6-4 to TRBJ2-1; D might be TRBD2 (5 bases). Trimming stripped 5 bases from V and 9 bases from J, with 14 bases between. This CDR3 is 13 amino acids long. From germline, CDR1 is MRHNA and CDR2 SNTAGT. CDR3 amino acids: CASSLEVGSEQFF. The CDR3 DNA reads TGTGCCAGCAGTCTCGAGGTAGGGAGTGAGCAGTTCTTC.

The rearrangement links TRBV10-3 to TRBJ1-4, with no clear D. Trimming took off 0 bases at V and 0 bases at J, with 5 bases between the two ends. This CDR3 is built from 15 residues. Germline V gives CDR1 ENHRY, CDR2 SYGVKD. The CDR3 DNA is TGTGCCATCAGTGAGTCGGATGCAACTAATGAAAAACTGTTTTTT. It translates to CAISESDATNEKLFF.

The chain carries TRBV19 and TRBJ1-5; D call uncertain. Per germline, CDR1 LNHDA and CDR2 SQIVND (reference sequence). Deletions cut 8 bases from V and 3 bases from J, with 2 bases between. This CDR3 has 10 residues. This CDR3 reads CASPNQPQHF. The CDR3 coding sequence is TGTGCCAGTCCCAATCAGCCCCAGCATTTT.

DNA for the CDR3: TGCGCCAGCAGTGAGCAGGGGAATCAGCCCCAGCATTTT. It codes for CASSEQGNQPQHF. The chain is built from TRBV10-2 and TRBJ1-5; TRBD1 is a possible D gene (6 bases). V was pared by 2 bases and J by 4 bases, with 6 bases between. The germline gives CDR1 WSHSY, CDR2 SAAADI. The CDR3 sequence is 13 residues long.